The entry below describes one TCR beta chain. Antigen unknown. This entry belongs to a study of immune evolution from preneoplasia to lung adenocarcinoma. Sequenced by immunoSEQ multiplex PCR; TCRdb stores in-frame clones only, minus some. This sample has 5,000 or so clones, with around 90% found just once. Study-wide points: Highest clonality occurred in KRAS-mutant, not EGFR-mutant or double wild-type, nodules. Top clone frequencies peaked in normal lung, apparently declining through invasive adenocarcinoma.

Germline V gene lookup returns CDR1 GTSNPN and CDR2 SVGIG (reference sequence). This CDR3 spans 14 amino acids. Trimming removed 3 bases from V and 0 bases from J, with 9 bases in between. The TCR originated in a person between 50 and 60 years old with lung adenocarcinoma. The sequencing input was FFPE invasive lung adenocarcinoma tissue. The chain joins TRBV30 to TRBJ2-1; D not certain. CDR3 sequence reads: CAWRESSSYNEQFF. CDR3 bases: TGTGCCTGGAGAGAGTCGAGCTCCTACAATGAGCAGTTCTTC.